These 3 T cell receptor beta chains share one sample of origin, sequenced in a study of T-cell memory formation after mild COVID-19. Via MiXCR, TCRdb re-called the 5' RACE reads, giving one row per CDR3 protein. The sample lists hundreds of thousands of distinct CDR3 sequences, around a sixth seen once, with around a fifth in the top ten. The sequencing sample was made of PBMCs or a T cell subset sorted from them (not recorded which). These receptors were collected from a man aged 18 to 30 who had mild COVID-19 (a few samples of this study predate the infection). Cell type and time point are not known.

In this sample, this clonotype turned up many times. The chain links TRBV12-3 or TRBV12-4 to TRBJ2-5; unclear D gene. V lost 7 bases, J lost 4 bases, and 7 bases lay in between. The CDR3 loop spans 11 amino acids. CDR3 loop: CASTLGETQYF. For the CDR3, the DNA is TGTGCCAGCACCTTAGGAGAGACCCAGTACTTC.

The rearrangement uses TRBV18 and TRBJ1-1; perhaps TRBD1 as D (5 bases). Germline V gives CDR1 KGHSH, CDR2 LQKENI. Trimming cost V 3 bases and J 0 bases, with 11 bases left between them. The CDR3 totals 15 residues. The CDR3 region has the DNA TGTGCCAGCTCACCGGCTGGGGGGGTGAACACTGAAGCTTTCTTT. Translated, it gives CASSPAGGVNTEAFF.

This clonotype was seen more than once but under ten times. The rearrangement uses TRBV14 and TRBJ1-6, with D maybe TRBD1 (5 bases). V was clipped by 4 bases and J by 14 bases, with 15 bases between them. The CDR3 loop spans 13 amino acids. Germline CDR1 SGHDN, CDR2 FVKESK. The DNA for the CDR3 is TGTGCCAGCAGCCGGGATCTACAGGAGGCCCTCCACTTT. This encodes CASSRDLQEALHF.